This T cell receptor beta chain is from a study of T cells in Graves' hyperthyroidism and ophthalmopathy. TCR beta CDR3 regions were amplified from RNA. HTBI primers were employed in a first-round RT-PCR of the TCR CDR3. TCRdb redid the calling of the multiplex PCR reads with MiXCR, one entry per CDR3 protein. Of 490,000 or so distinct CDR3 sequences listed, about 20% were seen once; the top ten hold around 50%. The CDR3 has 16 amino acids. The junction had 7 bases not matched to a gene; V was cut back by 3 bases and J by 5 bases. Germline assignment: CDR1 MNHGY and CDR2 SVAAGI. Study outcomes and limitations: With a median lead of about 6.9 months before onset, the model predicted ophthalmopathy.

As regards this clonotype: Its antigen remains unidentified.

This clonotype was obtained from a woman aged 70-85 years with Graves' ophthalmopathy. The sequencing input was blood. The V and J genes are TRBV6-9 and TRBJ1-6, with 7 positions matching TRBD1. The CDR3 region has the DNA TGTGCCAGCAGTTACTTCGGACAGGCGAATAATTCACCCCTCCACTTT. This gives the protein CASSYFGQANNSPLHF.